The T cell receptor beta chain described here comes from a study of blood T cells in healthy people across ages. A J-beta primer mix and a sample-barcoded 5' primer were used in a second PCR of roughly 6 to 12 cycles. TCRdb recomputed calls from the 5' RACE reads with MiXCR, one row per CDR3 protein. The sample contains about 1.4 million distinct CDR3 sequences, around 59% of which appear only once. Germline values: CDR1 SEHNR, CDR2 FQNEAQ (reference sequence). The CDR3 loop spans 17 amino acids. V was clipped by 1 base and J by 6 bases; unmatched bases: 12. This clonotype was seen only a few times. The V and J genes are TRBV7-9 and TRBJ1-5; 7 nucleotides line up with TRBD1. This receptor was taken from a man younger than 30 in good health. The source material was blood. In DNA, the CDR3 is TGTGCCAGCAGCTTAGGGGAGCCGGGACAGCTTGGTCAGCCCCAGCATTTT. It translates to CASSLGEPGQLGQPQHF.